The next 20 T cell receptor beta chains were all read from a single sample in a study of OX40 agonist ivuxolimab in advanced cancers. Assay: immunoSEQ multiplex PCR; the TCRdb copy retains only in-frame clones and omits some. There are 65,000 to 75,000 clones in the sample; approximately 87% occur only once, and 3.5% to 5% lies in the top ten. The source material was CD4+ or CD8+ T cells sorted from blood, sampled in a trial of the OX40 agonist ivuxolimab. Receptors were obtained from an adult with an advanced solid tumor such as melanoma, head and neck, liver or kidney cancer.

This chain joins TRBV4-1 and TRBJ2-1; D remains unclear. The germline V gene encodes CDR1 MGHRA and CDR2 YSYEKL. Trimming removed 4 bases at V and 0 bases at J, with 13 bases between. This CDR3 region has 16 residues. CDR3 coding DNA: TGCGCCAGCAGCCGGGGATTATCAAACTCCTACAATGAGCAGTTCTTC. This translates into CASSRGLSNSYNEQFF.

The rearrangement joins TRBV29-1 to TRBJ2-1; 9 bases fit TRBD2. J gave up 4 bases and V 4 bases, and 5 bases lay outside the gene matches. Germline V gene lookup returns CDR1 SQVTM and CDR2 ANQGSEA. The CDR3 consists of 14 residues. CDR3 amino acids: CSVAPSGVYNEQFF. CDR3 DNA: TGCAGCGTTGCCCCTAGCGGGGTGTACAATGAGCAGTTCTTC.

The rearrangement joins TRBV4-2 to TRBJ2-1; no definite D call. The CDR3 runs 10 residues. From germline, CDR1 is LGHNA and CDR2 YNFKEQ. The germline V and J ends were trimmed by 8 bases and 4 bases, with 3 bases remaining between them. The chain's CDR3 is CASGYNEQFF. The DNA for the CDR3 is TGTGCCAGCGGTTACAATGAGCAGTTCTTC.

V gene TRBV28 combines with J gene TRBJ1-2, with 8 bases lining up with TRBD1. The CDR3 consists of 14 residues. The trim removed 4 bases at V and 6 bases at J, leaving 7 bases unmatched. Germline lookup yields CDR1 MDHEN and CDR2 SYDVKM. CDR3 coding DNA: TGTGCCAGCAGTTCCCCCGGGACAGGCCATGGCTACACCTTC. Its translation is CASSSPGTGHGYTF.

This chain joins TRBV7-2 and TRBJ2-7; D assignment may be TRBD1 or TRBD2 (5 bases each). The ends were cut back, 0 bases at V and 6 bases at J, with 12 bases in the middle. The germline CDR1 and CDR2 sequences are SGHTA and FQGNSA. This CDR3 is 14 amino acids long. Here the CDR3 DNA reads TGTGCCAGCAGCTTAGCGAATGGGGGTTTCGAGCAGTACTTC. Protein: CASSLANGGFEQYF. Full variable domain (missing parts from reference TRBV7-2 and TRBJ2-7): GAGVSQSPSNKVTEKGKDVELRCDPISGHTALYWYRQSLGQGLEFLIYFQGNSAPDKSGLPSDRFSAERTGGSVSTLTIQRTQQEDSAVYLCASSLANGGFEQYFGPGTRLTVT.

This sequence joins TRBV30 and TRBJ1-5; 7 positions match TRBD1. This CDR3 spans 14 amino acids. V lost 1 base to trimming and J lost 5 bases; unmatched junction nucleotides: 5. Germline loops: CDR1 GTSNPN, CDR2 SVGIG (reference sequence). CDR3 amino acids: CAWSAQGRDQPQHF. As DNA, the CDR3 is TGTGCCTGGAGTGCACAGGGGCGGGATCAGCCCCAGCATTTT.

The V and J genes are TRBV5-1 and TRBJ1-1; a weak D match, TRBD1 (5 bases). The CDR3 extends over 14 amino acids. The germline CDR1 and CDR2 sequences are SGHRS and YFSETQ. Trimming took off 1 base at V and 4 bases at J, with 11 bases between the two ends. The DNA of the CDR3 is TGCGCCAGCAGCTTGCAGGGAGGTGGCACTGAAGCTTTCTTT. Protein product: CASSLQGGGTEAFF.

Here the CDR3 reads CASSWGQGSHEQYF. The CDR3 DNA reads as TGTGCCAGCAGTTGGGGACAGGGTTCTCACGAGCAGTACTTC. The chain employs TRBV27 and TRBJ2-7; 9 nucleotides align to TRBD1. CDR3 size: 14 residues. The V and J ends lost 4 bases and 5 bases, in that order; junction bases with no gene match: 6. Per germline, CDR1 MNHEY and CDR2 SMNVEV (reference sequence).

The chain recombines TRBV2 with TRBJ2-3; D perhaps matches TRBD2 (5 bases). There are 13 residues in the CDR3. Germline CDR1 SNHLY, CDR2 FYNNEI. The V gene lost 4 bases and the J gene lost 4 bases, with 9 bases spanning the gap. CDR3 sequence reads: CASSALAPDTQYF. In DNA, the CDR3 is TGTGCCAGCAGTGCCCTAGCTCCAGATACGCAGTATTTT. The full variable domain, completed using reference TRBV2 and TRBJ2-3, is EPEVTQTPSHQVTQMGQEVILRCVPISNHLYFYWYRQILGQKVEFLVSFYNNEISEKSEIFDDQFSVERPDGSNFTLKIRSTKLEDSAMYFCASSALAPDTQYFGPGTRLTVL.

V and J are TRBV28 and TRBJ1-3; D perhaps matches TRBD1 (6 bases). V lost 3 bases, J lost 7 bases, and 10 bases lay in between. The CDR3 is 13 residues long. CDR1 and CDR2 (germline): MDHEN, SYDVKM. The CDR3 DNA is TGTGCCAGCAGTTTGGACAGTAGGAACACCATATATTTT. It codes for CASSLDSRNTIYF.

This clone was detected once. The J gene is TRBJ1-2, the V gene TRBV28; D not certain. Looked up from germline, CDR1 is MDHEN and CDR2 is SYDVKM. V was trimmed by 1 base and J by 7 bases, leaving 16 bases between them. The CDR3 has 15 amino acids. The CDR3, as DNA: TGTGCCAGCAGTTTATTCGGAGGCCGAGAAGGTGGCTACACCTTC. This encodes CASSLFGGREGGYTF.

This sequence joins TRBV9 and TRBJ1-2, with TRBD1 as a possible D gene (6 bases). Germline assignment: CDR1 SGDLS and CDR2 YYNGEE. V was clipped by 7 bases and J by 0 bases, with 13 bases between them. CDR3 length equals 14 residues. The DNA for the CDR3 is TGTGCCAGCTCAGGGCAGGGGTCTAACTATGGCTACACCTTC. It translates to CASSGQGSNYGYTF.

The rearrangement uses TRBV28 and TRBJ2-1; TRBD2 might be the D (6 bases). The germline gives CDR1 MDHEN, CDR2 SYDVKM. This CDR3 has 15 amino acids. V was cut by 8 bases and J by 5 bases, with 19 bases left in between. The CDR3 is CASVLARGQNNEQFF. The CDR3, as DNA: TGTGCCAGCGTCCTAGCGAGGGGCCAAAACAATGAGCAGTTCTTC. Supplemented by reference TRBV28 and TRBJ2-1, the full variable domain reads DVKVTQSSRYLVKRTGEKVFLECVQDMDHENMFWYRQDPGLGLRLIYFSYDVKMKEKGDIPEGYSVSREKKERFSLILESASTNQTSMYLCASVLARGQNNEQFFGPGTRLTVL.

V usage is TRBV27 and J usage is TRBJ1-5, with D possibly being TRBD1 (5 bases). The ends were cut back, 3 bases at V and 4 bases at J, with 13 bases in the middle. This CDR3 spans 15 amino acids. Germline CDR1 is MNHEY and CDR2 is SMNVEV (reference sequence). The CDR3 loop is CASSLGQERNQPQHF. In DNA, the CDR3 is TGTGCCAGCAGTTTGGGGCAGGAACGGAATCAGCCCCAGCATTTT.

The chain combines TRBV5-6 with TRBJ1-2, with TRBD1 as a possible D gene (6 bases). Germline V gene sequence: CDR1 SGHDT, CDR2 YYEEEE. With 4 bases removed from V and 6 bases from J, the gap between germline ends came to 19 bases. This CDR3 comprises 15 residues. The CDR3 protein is CASSTGAGVADGYTF. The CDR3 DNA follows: TGTGCCAGCAGCACTGGGGCAGGGGTAGCGGATGGCTACACCTTC.

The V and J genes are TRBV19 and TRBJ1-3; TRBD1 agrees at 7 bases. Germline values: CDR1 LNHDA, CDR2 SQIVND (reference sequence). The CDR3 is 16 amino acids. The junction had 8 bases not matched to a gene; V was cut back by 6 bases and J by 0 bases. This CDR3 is CASSLGTVSSGNTIYF. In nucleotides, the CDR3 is TGTGCCAGTAGCCTCGGGACAGTGAGCTCTGGAAACACCATATATTTT.

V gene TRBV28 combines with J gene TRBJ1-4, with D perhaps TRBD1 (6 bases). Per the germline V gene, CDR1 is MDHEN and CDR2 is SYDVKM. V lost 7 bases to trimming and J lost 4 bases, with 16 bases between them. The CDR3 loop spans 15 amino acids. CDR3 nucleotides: TGTGCCAGCAACCAACAGGGAAGAGGTAATGAAAAACTGTTTTTT. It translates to CASNQQGRGNEKLFF.

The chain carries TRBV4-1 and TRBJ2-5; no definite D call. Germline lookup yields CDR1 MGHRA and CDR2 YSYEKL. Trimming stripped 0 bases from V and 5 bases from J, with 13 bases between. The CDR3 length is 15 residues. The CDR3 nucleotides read TGCGCCAGCAGCCAAGATCTTGGCGGTTGGGAGACCCAGTACTTC. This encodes CASSQDLGGWETQYF.

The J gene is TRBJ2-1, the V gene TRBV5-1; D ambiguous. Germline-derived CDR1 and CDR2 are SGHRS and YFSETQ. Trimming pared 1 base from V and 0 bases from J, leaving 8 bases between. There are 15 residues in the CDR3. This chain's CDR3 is CASSLIADSYNEQFF. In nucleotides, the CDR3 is TGCGCCAGCAGCTTGATCGCGGACTCCTACAATGAGCAGTTCTTC.

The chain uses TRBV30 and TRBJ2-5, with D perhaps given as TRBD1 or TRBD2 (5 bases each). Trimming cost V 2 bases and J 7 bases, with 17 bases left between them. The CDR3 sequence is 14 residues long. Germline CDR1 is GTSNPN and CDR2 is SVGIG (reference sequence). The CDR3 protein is CAWSSGRMLGTQYF. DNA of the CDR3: TGTGCCTGGAGTTCGGGACGGATGCTTGGGACCCAGTACTTC.